This TCR beta chain was identified in a study of blood T cell repertoires in COVID-19. The data were produced by immunoSEQ multiplex PCR, yet TCRdb's version contains in-frame clones alone and is incomplete. The data contain some 310,000 clones, over 75% of them singletons. This clone was seen just once. The CDR3 covers 15 residues. From germline, CDR1 is SEHNR and CDR2 FQNEAQ (reference sequence). V lost 3 bases, J lost 2 bases, and 8 bases lay in between. The clonotype originates from a man aged 50 to 59 with active or convalescent COVID-19. What was sequenced was peripheral blood. This chain connects TRBV7-9 to TRBJ1-6, with D unclear. The CDR3 region has the DNA TGTGCCAGCAGCTTCGCTGGGCCCTATAATTCACCCCTCCACTTT. It codes for CASSFAGPYNSPLHF.